Given below is one T cell receptor (beta chain) in context. The data derive from a study of blood T cell repertoires in COVID-19. Turning to the study itself: Collection of acute and convalescent COVID-19 samples took place in the United States, Italy and Spain. T cells, B-cell-depleted T cells, or PBMCs supplied cDNA or gDNA.

V dropped 3 bases and J dropped 1; count of bases not matched to a gene: 2. There are 15 residues in the CDR3. The V gene's germline CDR1 is MGHRA and CDR2 YSYEKL. Authors' analysis steps: Estimated nucleated cell counts came from reference gene primer amplification. The protocol was immunoSEQ multiplex PCR, while the TCRdb copy is restricted to in-frame clones and leaves out a portion. The V and J calls and clone size were taken over from that table, and D and trimming were inferred from the DNA. The top ten hold about 8% of the sample, which has over 450,000 clones, roughly 91% seen once. Material for sequencing was peripheral blood. The J gene is TRBJ2-1, the V gene TRBV4-1, with 8 nucleotides matching TRBD1. The clonotype was recovered from a woman in her forties or fifties with COVID-19, enrolled during active disease. In DNA, the CDR3 is TGCGCCAGCAGCCACACAGGGGGGTCCTACAATGAGCAGTTCTTC. Protein product: CASSHTGGSYNEQFF.